The sequence of this TCR beta chain was determined in a study of blood T cell repertoires in COVID-19. Looking at the study overall: PBMCs, B-cell-depleted T cells, or T cells were the source of the cDNA or gDNA that made up the material.

Sequenced by immunoSEQ multiplex PCR; TCRdb stores in-frame clones only, minus some. The table lists about 310,000 clones, over 75% of them singletons, with 7.8% in the top ten. V gave up 2 bases and J gave up 7 bases, with 12 bases separating them. CDR1 is MDHEN and CDR2 is SYDVKM in the germline V gene. The CDR3 is 14 amino acids. This TCR was sampled from a woman in her 50s who had recovered from COVID-19. The chain couples TRBV28 to TRBJ1-3, with a weak D call TRBD1 (5 bases). The sample consisted of peripheral blood. DNA for the CDR3: TGTGCCAGCAGTTTACAGGGCGGTCGGAACACCATATATTTT. Translation: CASSLQGGRNTIYF.